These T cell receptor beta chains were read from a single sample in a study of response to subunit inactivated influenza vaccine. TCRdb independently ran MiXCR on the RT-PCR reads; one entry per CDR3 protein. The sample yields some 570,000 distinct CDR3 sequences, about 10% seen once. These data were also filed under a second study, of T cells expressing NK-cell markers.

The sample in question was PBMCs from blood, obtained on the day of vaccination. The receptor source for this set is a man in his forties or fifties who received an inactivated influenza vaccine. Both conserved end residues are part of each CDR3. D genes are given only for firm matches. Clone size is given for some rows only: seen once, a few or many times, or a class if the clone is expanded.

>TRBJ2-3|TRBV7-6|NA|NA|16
TGTGCCAGCAGCTTAATGGAGGGGCCAAGCACAGATACGCAGTATTTT
CASSLMEGPSTDTQYF
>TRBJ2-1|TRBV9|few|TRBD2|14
TGTGCCAGCAGCGCAAGCGGGAGGATGAATGAGCAGTTCTTC
CASSASGRMNEQFF
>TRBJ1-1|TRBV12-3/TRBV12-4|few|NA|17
TGTGCCAGCAGCTACCCTCGGGTAGGGTTACTGAACACTGAAGCTTTCTTT
CASSYPRVGLLNTEAFF
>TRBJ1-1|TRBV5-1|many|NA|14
TGCGCCAGCAGCTTGGCGACAGGGAACACTGAAGCTTTCTTT
CASSLATGNTEAFF
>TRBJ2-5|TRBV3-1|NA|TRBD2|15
TGTGCCAGCAGCCAGGCTAGCGGGGGGCTCAGGACCCAGTACTTC
CASSQASGGLRTQYF
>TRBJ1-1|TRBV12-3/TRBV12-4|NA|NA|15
TGTGCCAGCAGTCGCCCCTACAGGGCAGGGGCTGAAGCTTTCTTT
CASSRPYRAGAEAFF
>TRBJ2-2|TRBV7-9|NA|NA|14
TGTGCCAGCAGCTCGCCGGGGGTTACCGGGGAGCTGTTTTTT
CASSSPGVTGELFF
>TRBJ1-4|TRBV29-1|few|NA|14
TGCAGCGTTGAAGTGGTCAGGGGTAATGAAAAACTGTTTTTT
CSVEVVRGNEKLFF
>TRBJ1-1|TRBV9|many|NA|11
TGTGCCAGCAGCTCAGACACTGAAGCTTTCTTT
CASSSDTEAFF
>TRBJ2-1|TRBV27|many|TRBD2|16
TGTGCCAGCAGTCCTGGGACTAGCGGATCCTACAATGAGCAGTTCTTC
CASSPGTSGSYNEQFF
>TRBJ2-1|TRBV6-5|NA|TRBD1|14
TGTGCCAGCAGTTACAGGGGGCACTCCAATGAGCAGTTCTTC
CASSYRGHSNEQFF
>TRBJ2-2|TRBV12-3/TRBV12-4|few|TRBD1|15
TGTGCCAGCAGTTTAGCGGGACAGATGACCGGGGAGCTGTTTTTT
CASSLAGQMTGELFF
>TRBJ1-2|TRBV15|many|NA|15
TGTGCCACCAGCTTCCGGGGGGACGCCGTGGGTGGCTACACCTTC
CATSFRGDAVGGYTF
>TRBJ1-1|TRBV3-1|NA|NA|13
TGTGCCGCAAGCGGGGGACCCAACACTGAAGCTTTCTTT
CAASGGPNTEAFF
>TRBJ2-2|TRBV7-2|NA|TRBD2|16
TGTGCCAGCAGTCTCGCTGCGGGCGGGAGTGCCGGGGAGCTGTTTTTT
CASSLAAGGSAGELFF
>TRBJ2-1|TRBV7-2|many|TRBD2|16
TGTGCCAGCAGCCCAGAGGCGGGGGGGCGCTTCGATGAGCAGTTCTTC
CASSPEAGGRFDEQFF
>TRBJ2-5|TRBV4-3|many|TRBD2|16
TGCGCCAGCAGCCAAGAGTTTTATGGCGGGGGGCGGACCCAGTACTTC
CASSQEFYGGGRTQYF
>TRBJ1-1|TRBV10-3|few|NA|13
TGTGCCATCAGTGAGTCCAGGAACACTGAAGCTTTCTTT
CAISESRNTEAFF
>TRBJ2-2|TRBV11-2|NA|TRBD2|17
TGTGCCAGCAGCTTCCCTATAGCGGGAGACCGCACCGGGGAGCTGTTTTTT
CASSFPIAGDRTGELFF
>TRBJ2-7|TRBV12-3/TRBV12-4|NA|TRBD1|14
TGTGCCAGCAGTGTAGGGGGCGTCTTCTACGAGCAGTACTTC
CASSVGGVFYEQYF
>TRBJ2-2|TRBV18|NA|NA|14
TGTGCCAGCTCACCAAATGGAGTTAACGGGGAGCTGTTTTTT
CASSPNGVNGELFF
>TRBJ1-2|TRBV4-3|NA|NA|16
TGCGCCAGCAGCCAAGGCAGAACTGCCGGTTCCTATGGCTACACCTTC
CASSQGRTAGSYGYTF
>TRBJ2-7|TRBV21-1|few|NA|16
TGTGCCAGGACACTAAACCGGGCTAGCGGTACCTACGAGCAGTACTTC
CARTLNRASGTYEQYF
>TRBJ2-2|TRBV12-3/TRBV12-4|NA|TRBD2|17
TGTGCCAGCACCTTAATAGCGAGCGGGAGAGTCACCGGGGAGCTGTTTTTT
CASTLIASGRVTGELFF
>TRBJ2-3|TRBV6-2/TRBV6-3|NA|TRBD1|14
TGTGCCAGCAGGAGAGGACAGGCGCCGAATACGCAGTATTTT
CASRRGQAPNTQYF
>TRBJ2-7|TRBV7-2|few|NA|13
TGTGCCAGCAGCTTAACCGAGAAATACGAGCAGTACTTC
CASSLTEKYEQYF
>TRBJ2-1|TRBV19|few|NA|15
TGTGCCAGTAGCCGGGACCACAGCTCCTACAATGAGCAGTTCTTC
CASSRDHSSYNEQFF
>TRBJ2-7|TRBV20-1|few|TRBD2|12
TGCAGTGCTCAGACTAGCGGGGACGAGCAGTACTTC
CSAQTSGDEQYF
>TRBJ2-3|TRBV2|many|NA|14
TGTGCCAGCAGTGAAGGGCCCTTCACAGATACGCAGTATTTT
CASSEGPFTDTQYF
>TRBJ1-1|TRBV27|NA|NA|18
TGTGCCAGCCAACCCTGGGGACTCTCATCCAGGGGGAACACTGAAGCTTTCTTT
CASQPWGLSSRGNTEAFF
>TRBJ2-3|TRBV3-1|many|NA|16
TGTGCCAGCAGCCAAGATCAGGGGGGGAGCACAGATACGCAGTATTTT
CASSQDQGGSTDTQYF
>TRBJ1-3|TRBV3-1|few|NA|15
TGTGCCAGCAGCCAAGATTCAGGAACTGGAAACACCATATATTTT
CASSQDSGTGNTIYF
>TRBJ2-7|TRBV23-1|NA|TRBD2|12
TGCGCCAGCACACCACTAGCGGCTGAGCAGTACTTC
CASTPLAAEQYF
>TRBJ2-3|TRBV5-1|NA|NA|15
TGCGCCAGCAGCTCGGCCGTACCTAGGGGAGATACGCAGTATTTT
CASSSAVPRGDTQYF
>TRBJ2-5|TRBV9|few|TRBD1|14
TGTGCCAGCAGCGTCAGGGGACAGGGAGAGACCCAGTACTTC
CASSVRGQGETQYF
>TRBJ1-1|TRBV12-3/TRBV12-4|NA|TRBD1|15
TGTGCCAGCAGTAGGACAGGGGGCTCGAACACTGAAGCTTTCTTT
CASSRTGGSNTEAFF
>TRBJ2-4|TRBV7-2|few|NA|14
TGTGCCAGCAGCTCCTTTGGGGGCCAAAACATTCAGTACTTC
CASSSFGGQNIQYF
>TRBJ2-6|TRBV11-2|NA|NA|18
TGTGCCAGCAGCAATATAGGGTGGGCTAGTTCTGGGGCCAACGTCCTGACTTTC
CASSNIGWASSGANVLTF
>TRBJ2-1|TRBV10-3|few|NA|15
TGTGCCATCAGTGAAGTGGGAGTTGCCTACAATGAGCAGTTCTTC
CAISEVGVAYNEQFF
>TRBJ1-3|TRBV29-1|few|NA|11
TGCAGCGCAGAGACCGTAAACACCATATATTTT
CSAETVNTIYF
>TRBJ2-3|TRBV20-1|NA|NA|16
TGCAGTGCTATGGGGGTCGGAGCAGAAAGCACAGATACGCAGTATTTT
CSAMGVGAESTDTQYF
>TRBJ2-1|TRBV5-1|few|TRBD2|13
TGCGCCAGCAGCTTCGGGGGGGCTTATGAGCAGTTCTTC
CASSFGGAYEQFF
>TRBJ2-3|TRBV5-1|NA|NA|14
TGCGCCAGCAGCTTGCTTTTCCGGGCAGATACGCAGTATTTT
CASSLLFRADTQYF
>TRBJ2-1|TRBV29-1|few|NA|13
TGCAGCTTCTCACAGGAAGCCTACAATGAGCAGTTCTTC
CSFSQEAYNEQFF
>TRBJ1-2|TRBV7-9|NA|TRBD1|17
TGTGCCAGCAGCCCCACGGTCCGGGACAGGGGGCATACGGGCTACACCTTC
CASSPTVRDRGHTGYTF
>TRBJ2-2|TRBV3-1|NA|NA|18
TGTGACAGCAGCCGATTAGCGGTGGCGAGCGCGAACACCGGGGAGCTGTTTTTT
CDSSRLAVASANTGELFF